One and the same sample provided the 32 T cell receptor beta chains below, sequenced in a study of blood T cell repertoires in COVID-19. TCRdb's copy holds only in-frame clones and misses some; the assay was immunoSEQ multiplex PCR. The sample has 150,000 to 250,000 clones, roughly three quarters seen once. Sequenced input: peripheral blood. Every receptor here comes from a woman between 40 and 55 years old with COVID-19, enrolled during active disease.

This clone showed up just a few times. This chain joins TRBV6-5 and TRBJ1-4; D perhaps matches TRBD1 (5 bases). Trimming cost V 7 bases and J 3 bases, with 15 bases left between them. CDR1 and CDR2 (germline): MNHEY, SVGAGI. CDR3 length equals 15 residues. The CDR3, as DNA: TGTGCCAGCAACCAGCAGGGTTTATCTAATGAAAAACTGTTTTTT. Its protein is CASNQQGLSNEKLFF.

The V and J genes are TRBV28 and TRBJ1-3, with 10 bases fitting TRBD1. Germline CDR1 reads MDHEN; CDR2 reads SYDVKM. V lost 5 bases to trimming and J lost 8 bases; unmatched junction nucleotides: 6. CDR3 length: 14 amino acids. The CDR3 sequence: CASSVGTGVYTIYF. DNA of the CDR3: TGTGCCAGCAGTGTCGGGACAGGGGTATACACCATATATTTT.

This chain links TRBV6-5 with TRBJ2-5; 9 bases align to TRBD1. After removal of 6 bases from V and 5 bases from J, the junction contained 10 bases not matched to a gene. The CDR3 length is 15 residues. CDR1 and CDR2 from the germline V gene are MNHEY and SVGAGI. The CDR3 coding sequence is TGTGCCAGCAGCCTTACTGACAGGGGGAGTGAGACCCAGTACTTC. Translation: CASSLTDRGSETQYF.

This clone has more than one count but fewer than ten. This same CDR3 is encoded by further DNA sequences in the sample. J is TRBJ2-7 and V is TRBV5-1; 14 bases map to TRBD2. Germline V gives CDR1 SGHRS, CDR2 YFSETQ. The CDR3 sequence is 14 residues long. V was clipped by 4 bases and J by 3 bases; unmatched bases: 0. The CDR3, as DNA: TGCGCCAGCAGCGGGACTAGCGGGGGCTACGAGCAGTACTTC. This translates into CASSGTSGGYEQYF.

V and J are TRBV6-6 and TRBJ2-7, with D perhaps TRBD1 (5 bases). Trimming left V 4 bases short and J 6 bases short, with 19 bases between. Germline lookup yields CDR1 MNHNY and CDR2 SVGAGI (reference sequence). The CDR3 has 15 residues. CDR3 amino acids: CASSFQTEFPGEQYF. The DNA of the CDR3 is TGTGCCAGCAGTTTTCAGACAGAGTTTCCGGGCGAGCAGTACTTC.

The gene calls are TRBV10-3 and TRBJ1-2; D gene unclear. Deletions cut 7 bases from V and 2 bases from J, with 17 bases between. CDR1 and CDR2 from the germline V gene are ENHRY and SYGVKD. CDR3 length: 15 amino acids. The CDR3 reads CAITGGEGNNYGYTF. DNA for the CDR3: TGTGCCATCACAGGCGGAGAGGGAAACAACTATGGCTACACCTTC.

The chain joins TRBV7-9 to TRBJ2-1, with D possibly being TRBD1 (6 bases). Germline CDR1 and CDR2: SEHNR and FQNEAQ (reference sequence). The length of the CDR3 is 15 residues. V was pared by 1 base and J by 8 bases, with 15 bases between. The CDR3 here is CASSLGRGKRDEQFF. The DNA for the CDR3 is TGTGCCAGCAGCTTAGGAAGGGGGAAGAGGGATGAGCAGTTCTTC.

V is TRBV7-8 and J is TRBJ2-7; 7 bases are shared with TRBD1. Unmatched junction bases numbered 5, after V lost 4 bases and J lost 2 bases. The CDR3 has 14 amino acids. Germline V gene data show CDR1 as SGHVS and CDR2 as FQNEAQ. The CDR3 sequence: CASSSSTGTYEQYF. In DNA form, the CDR3 reads TGTGCCAGCAGCTCCTCGACAGGGACCTACGAGCAGTACTTC.

The V gene is TRBV12-5, the J gene TRBJ2-2; tentative D call: TRBD1 (6 bases). CDR3 size: 14 residues. Germline V gene sequence: CDR1 LGHNT, CDR2 FRNRAP. The V end lost 6 bases, the J end lost 5 bases, and 13 bases lay between the germline ends. This CDR3 reads CASGPTGMTGELFF. The CDR3 DNA is TGTGCTAGTGGCCCAACAGGGATGACCGGGGAGCTGTTTTTT.

CDR3 region: CASSVELTSTDTQYF. The DNA for the CDR3 is TGTGCCAGCAGTGTGGAGTTGACTAGCACAGATACGCAGTATTTT. The chain employs TRBV2 and TRBJ2-3, with D hard to call. Germline V CDR1 and CDR2: SNHLY, FYNNEI. The V gene lost 4 bases and the J gene lost 0 bases, with 11 bases spanning the gap. The CDR3 covers 15 residues.

This rearrangement joins TRBV5-1 to TRBJ2-7; perhaps TRBD1 as D (5 bases). The CDR3 runs to 13 residues. Trimming removed 4 bases at V and 4 bases at J, with 12 bases between. Per the germline V gene, CDR1 is SGHRS and CDR2 is YFSETQ. This CDR3 is CASSHRTEYEQYF. CDR3 in DNA: TGCGCCAGCAGCCACAGGACGGAGTACGAGCAGTACTTC. The full variable domain, completed using reference TRBV5-1 and TRBJ2-7, is KAGVTQTPRYLIKTRGQQVTLSCSPISGHRSVSWYQQTPGQGLQFLFEYFSETQRNKGNFPGRFSGRQFSNSRSEMNVSTLELGDSALYLCASSHRTEYEQYFGPGTRLTVT.

The genes are TRBV19 and TRBJ1-1; D is perhaps TRBD1 (6 bases). CDR1 is LNHDA and CDR2 is SQIVND in the germline V gene (reference sequence). Trimming pared 10 bases from V and 8 bases from J, leaving 20 bases between. This CDR3 comprises 13 residues. DNA for the CDR3: TGTGCCACTAAAGACAGGAGGACCCAAGAAGCTTTCTTT. Residues: CATKDRRTQEAFF.

The chain carries TRBV9 and TRBJ1-2; D ambiguous. Germline values: CDR1 SGDLS, CDR2 YYNGEE. This CDR3 comprises 13 residues. V lost 0 bases to trimming and J lost 5 bases, with 8 bases between them. The CDR3 DNA reads as TGTGCCAGCAGCGTAGTCGGGAAGTATGGCTACACCTTC. This codes for CASSVVGKYGYTF. Drawing the rest from reference TRBV9 and TRBJ1-2, the complete variable domain is DSGVTQTPKHLITATGQRVTLRCSPRSGDLSVYWYQQSLDQGLQFLIQYYNGEERAKGNILERFSAQQFPDLHSELNLSSLELGDSALYFCASSVVGKYGYTFGSGTRLTVV.

The CDR3 spells CASSLGDRGKEKLFF. Written as DNA, the CDR3 is TGTGCCAGCAGCTTAGGGGACAGGGGCAAGGAAAAACTGTTTTTT. J is TRBJ1-4 and V is TRBV7-2; 10 bases align to TRBD1. This CDR3 spans 15 amino acids. Trimming took 1 base from V and 8 from J; bases not matched to a gene: 4. Looked up from germline, CDR1 is SGHTA and CDR2 is FQGNSA.

This clone was counted a single time. The J gene is TRBJ1-3, the V gene TRBV5-1; possible D gene TRBD1, 5 bases. The length of the CDR3 is 15 residues. The ends were cut back, 0 bases at V and 2 bases at J, with 9 bases in the middle. The germline CDR1 and CDR2 sequences are SGHRS and YFSETQ. Here the CDR3 DNA reads TGCGCCAGCAGCTTGGGAGGGGAGGCTGGAAACACCATATATTTT. Translation gives CASSLGGEAGNTIYF.

This sequence joins TRBV23-1 and TRBJ2-7, with D hard to call. TRBV23-1 is annotated as an ORF whose role is uncertain. CDR3 length: 9 residues. Trimming cost V 11 bases and J 3 bases, with 5 bases left between them. For the CDR3, the DNA is TGCGCCCTTCGCTACGAGCAGTACTTC. Its translation is CALRYEQYF.

The chain combines TRBV27 with TRBJ2-7, with D maybe TRBD1 (5 bases). The germline gives CDR1 MNHEY, CDR2 SMNVEV (reference sequence). Trimming left V 7 bases short and J 3 bases short, with 22 bases between. The CDR3 length is 16 residues. The CDR3 reads CASIPLGKRGLYEQYF. The CDR3 DNA reads as TGTGCCAGCATTCCCCTGGGGAAAAGGGGCCTCTACGAGCAGTACTTC.

This chain uses TRBV5-1 with TRBJ2-7; 10 bases are a match to TRBD1. The CDR3 is made up of 17 amino acids. Germline CDR1 is SGHRS and CDR2 is YFSETQ. The trim removed 1 base at V and 0 bases at J, leaving 7 bases unmatched. CDR3 nucleotides: TGCGCCAGCAGCTTGCCGCGACAGGGGGCAATCTCCTACGAGCAGTACTTC. Amino acids: CASSLPRQGAISYEQYF.

The rearrangement links TRBV7-8 to TRBJ2-7; 11 nucleotides match TRBD1. Germline loops: CDR1 SGHVS, CDR2 FQNEAQ. The CDR3 spans 16 residues. The V gene end was trimmed by 4 bases and the J gene end by 2 bases; junction bases not matched to a gene: 7. The chain's CDR3 is CASSSRGGQGAYEQYF. As DNA, the CDR3 is TGTGCCAGCAGCTCCAGGGGGGGACAGGGGGCCTACGAGCAGTACTTC.

This rearrangement joins TRBV25-1 to TRBJ1-2, with D hard to call. The V gene's germline CDR1 is MGHDK and CDR2 SYGVNS. The CDR3 loop spans 13 amino acids. V was clipped by 6 bases and J by 5 bases, with 13 bases between them. As DNA, the CDR3 is TGTGCCAGCAGGCGGGGAAATTTATATGGCTACACCTTC. As protein: CASRRGNLYGYTF.

This clone has just one count. The genes are TRBV6-5 and TRBJ2-6; D is ambiguous. The CDR3 sequence is 13 residues long. Deletions cut 6 bases from V and 1 base from J, with 4 bases between. CDR1 is MNHEY and CDR2 is SVGAGI in the germline V gene. Here the CDR3 reads CASRESGANVLTF. In DNA form, the CDR3 reads TGTGCCAGCAGGGAGTCTGGGGCCAACGTCCTGACTTTC.

V gene TRBV5-4 combines with J gene TRBJ2-7, with 9 bases fitting TRBD2. The CDR3 has 15 amino acids. V trimming: 1 base; J trimming: 2 bases; junction bases outside the gene matches: 4. The germline V gene encodes CDR1 SGHNT and CDR2 YYREEE (reference sequence). The CDR3 is CASSLIAGVTYEQYF. The CDR3 region has the DNA TGTGCCAGCAGCTTGATAGCGGGAGTCACCTACGAGCAGTACTTC.

This clone showed up just a few times. The rearrangement uses TRBV5-6 and TRBJ2-5; TRBD2 matches 9 bases. CDR3 length equals 15 residues. After removal of 4 bases from V and 4 bases from J, the junction contained 8 bases not matched to a gene. CDR1 and CDR2 (germline): SGHDT, YYEEEE. The DNA of the CDR3 is TGTGCCAGCAGCCCTATTGGACTAGCGCGAGAGACCCAGTACTTC. Its translation: CASSPIGLARETQYF.

The chain employs TRBV5-1 and TRBJ2-5, with D possibly matching TRBD1 (5 bases). V shed 0 bases and J shed 4 bases, with 13 bases lying between them. Germline loops: CDR1 SGHRS, CDR2 YFSETQ. The CDR3 extends over 15 amino acids. The CDR3 DNA follows: TGCGCCAGCAGCTTGGCTTCACGTCAGGGAGAGACCCAGTACTTC. This codes for CASSLASRQGETQYF.

This clone was picked up a small number of times. Other nucleotide sequences in the sample specify the same CDR3. V usage is TRBV24-1 and J usage is TRBJ2-1; a possible D gene is TRBD1 (6 bases). There are 14 residues in the CDR3. CDR1 and CDR2 from the germline V gene are KGHDR and SFDVKD. The ends were cut back, 4 bases at V and 5 bases at J, with 11 bases in the middle. This CDR3 reads CATSDPGQHNEQFF. The CDR3 DNA sequence: TGTGCCACCAGTGACCCCGGACAGCACAATGAGCAGTTCTTC.

The gene calls are TRBV11-2 and TRBJ2-4; weak D call: TRBD2 (6 bases). Per germline, CDR1 SGHAT and CDR2 FQNNGV. V dropped 1 base and J dropped 1 base, with 17 bases sitting between them. This CDR3 region has 18 residues. CDR3 sequence (DNA): TGTGCCAGCAGCTTAGCGGGAGTAGCGAATGGGGCCAAAAACATTCAGTACTTC. It codes for CASSLAGVANGAKNIQYF.

The chain employs TRBV10-3 and TRBJ1-6; 7 positions match TRBD1. Per germline, CDR1 ENHRY and CDR2 SYGVKD. J was trimmed by 1 base and V by 4 bases; bases with no gene match: 10. The CDR3 has 18 residues. CDR3 nucleotides: TGTGCCATCAGTGTATCCAGACAGGGATCATCCTATAATTCACCCCTCCACTTT. Translated: CAISVSRQGSSYNSPLHF.

The chain employs TRBV6-5 and TRBJ2-7, with 8 bases matching TRBD2. The germline V gene has CDR1 MNHEY and CDR2 SVGAGI. This CDR3 contains 13 residues. The chain's CDR3 is CGTREGTNYEQYF. Written as DNA, the CDR3 is TGTGGCACCCGGGAGGGGACAAACTACGAGCAGTACTTC.

The rearrangement uses TRBV7-9 and TRBJ1-5; D is uncertain. The CDR3 is made up of 14 amino acids. Trimming left V 5 bases short and J 0 bases short, with 8 bases between. CDR1 is SEHNR, CDR2 FQNEAQ, per germline (reference sequence). The CDR3 DNA follows: TGTGCCAGCAGCCAAGACATTAGCAATCAGCCCCAGCATTTT. As protein: CASSQDISNQPQHF.

The chain is built from TRBV6-6 and TRBJ1-4, with D tentatively TRBD1 (6 bases). Per the germline V gene, CDR1 is MNHNY and CDR2 is SVGAGI (reference sequence). The CDR3 extends over 14 amino acids. V was clipped by 0 bases and J by 7 bases, with 9 bases between them. The CDR3 region is CASSYSGGAEKLFF. The CDR3, as DNA: TGTGCCAGCAGTTACTCGGGGGGGGCTGAAAAACTGTTTTTT.

The CDR3 region has the DNA TGTGCCAGCAGCCAAGATCAGGGAATTAGAACTATTAACTATGGCTACACCTTC. Translation: CASSQDQGIRTINYGYTF. The chain carries TRBV14 and TRBJ1-2; a weak D match, TRBD1 (5 bases). V dropped 0 bases and J dropped 1 base, with 18 bases sitting between them. The CDR3 sequence is 18 residues long. Germline V CDR1 and CDR2: SGHDN, FVKESK.

This clone was observed a few times. The CDR3 coding sequence is TGTGCCAGCAGCTTTTTCCAGGGGGCGCGCCCTGAAGCTTTCTTT. Residues: CASSFFQGARPEAFF. The chain is built from TRBV11-1 and TRBJ1-1; TRBD1 aligns across 8 bases. Germline-derived CDR1 and CDR2 are SGHAT and FQDESV (reference sequence). The CDR3 covers 15 residues. Trimming took 3 bases from V and 6 from J; bases not matched to a gene: 9.